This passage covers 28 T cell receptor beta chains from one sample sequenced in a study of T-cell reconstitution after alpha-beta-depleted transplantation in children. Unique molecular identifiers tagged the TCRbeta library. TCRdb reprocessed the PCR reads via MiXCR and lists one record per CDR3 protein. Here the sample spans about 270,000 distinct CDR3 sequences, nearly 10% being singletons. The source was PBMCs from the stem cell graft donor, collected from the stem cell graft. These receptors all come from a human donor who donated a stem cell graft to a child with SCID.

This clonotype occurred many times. CDR3: CASRRNNEQFF. DNA of the CDR3: TGTGCCAGCAGACGGAACAATGAGCAGTTCTTC. The rearrangement uses TRBV27 and TRBJ2-1, with unresolved D. In germline, CDR1 is MNHEY, CDR2 SMNVEV (reference sequence). The CDR3 runs 11 residues. Deletions cut 6 bases from V and 5 bases from J, with 5 bases between.

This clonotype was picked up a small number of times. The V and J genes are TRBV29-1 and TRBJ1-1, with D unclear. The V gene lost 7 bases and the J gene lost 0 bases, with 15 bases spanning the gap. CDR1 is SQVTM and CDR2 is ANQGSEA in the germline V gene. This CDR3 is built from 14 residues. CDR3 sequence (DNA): TGCAGCGCTTCAAGTGGCGGTTTGAACACTGAAGCTTTCTTT. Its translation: CSASSGGLNTEAFF.

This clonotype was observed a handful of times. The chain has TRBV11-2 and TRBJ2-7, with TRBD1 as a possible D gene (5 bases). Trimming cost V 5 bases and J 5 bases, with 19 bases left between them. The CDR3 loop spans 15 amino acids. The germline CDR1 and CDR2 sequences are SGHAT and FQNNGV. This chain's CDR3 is CASSPVGRVKNEQYF. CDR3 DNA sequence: TGTGCCAGCAGCCCCGTCGGCAGGGTTAAGAACGAGCAGTACTTC.

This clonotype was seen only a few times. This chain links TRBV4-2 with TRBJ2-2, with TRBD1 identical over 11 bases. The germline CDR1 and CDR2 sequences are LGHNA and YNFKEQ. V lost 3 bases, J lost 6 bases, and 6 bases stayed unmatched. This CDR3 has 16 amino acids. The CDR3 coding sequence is TGTGCCAGCAGCCATAGCGGGACAGGGGGGGCCGGGGAGCTGTTTTTT. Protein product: CASSHSGTGGAGELFF.

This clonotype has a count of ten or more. The CDR3 sequence: CASSHLTGDPYF. In nucleotides, the CDR3 is TGCGCCAGCAGCCACTTGACAGGGGATCCGTACTTC. The chain couples TRBV4-1 to TRBJ2-7; 8 bases line up with TRBD1. J lost 12 bases, V lost 3 bases, and 7 bases had no gene match. CDR1 is MGHRA, CDR2 YSYEKL, per germline. The CDR3 runs 12 residues.

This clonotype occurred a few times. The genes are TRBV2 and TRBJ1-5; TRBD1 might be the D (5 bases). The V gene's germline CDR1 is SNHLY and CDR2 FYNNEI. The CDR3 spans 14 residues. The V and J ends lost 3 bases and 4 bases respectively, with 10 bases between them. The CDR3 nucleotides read TGTGCCAGCAGTGATACAGGACTAAATCAGCCCCAGCATTTT. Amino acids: CASSDTGLNQPQHF.

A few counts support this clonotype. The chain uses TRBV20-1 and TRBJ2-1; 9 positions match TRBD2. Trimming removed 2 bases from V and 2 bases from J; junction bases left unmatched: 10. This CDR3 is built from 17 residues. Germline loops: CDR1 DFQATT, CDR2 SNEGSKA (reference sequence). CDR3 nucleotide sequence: TGCAGTGCTAGATCATACCTTAGCGGGGGCGCCTACAATGAGCAGTTCTTC. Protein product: CSARSYLSGGAYNEQFF.

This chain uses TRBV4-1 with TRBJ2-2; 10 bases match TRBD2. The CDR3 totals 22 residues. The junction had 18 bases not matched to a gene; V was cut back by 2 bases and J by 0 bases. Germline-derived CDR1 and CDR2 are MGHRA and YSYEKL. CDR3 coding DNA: TGCGCCAGCAGCCAACTCCTGGGGTTAGCGGGGGGAGGCCCCTCGAACACCGGGGAGCTGTTTTTT. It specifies CASSQLLGLAGGGPSNTGELFF.

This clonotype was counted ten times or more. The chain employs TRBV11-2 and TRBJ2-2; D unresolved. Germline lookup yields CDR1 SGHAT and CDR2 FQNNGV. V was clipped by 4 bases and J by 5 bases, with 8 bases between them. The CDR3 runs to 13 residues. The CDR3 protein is CASSSIRTGELFF. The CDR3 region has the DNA TGTGCCAGCAGCTCTATCAGGACCGGGGAGCTGTTTTTT.

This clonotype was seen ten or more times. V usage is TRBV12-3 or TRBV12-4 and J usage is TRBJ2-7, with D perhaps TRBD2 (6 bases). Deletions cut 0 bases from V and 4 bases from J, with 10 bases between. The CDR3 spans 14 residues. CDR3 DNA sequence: TGTGCCAGCAGTTTAGCGGGGGGTGGATACGAGCAGTACTTC. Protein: CASSLAGGGYEQYF.

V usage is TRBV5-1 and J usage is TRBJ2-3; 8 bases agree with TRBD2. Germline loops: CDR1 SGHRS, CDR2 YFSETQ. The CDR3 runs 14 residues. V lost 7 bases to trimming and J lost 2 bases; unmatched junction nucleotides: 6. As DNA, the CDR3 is TGCGCCAGCCGACCTAGCGGGTACACAGATACGCAGTATTTT. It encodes CASRPSGYTDTQYF.

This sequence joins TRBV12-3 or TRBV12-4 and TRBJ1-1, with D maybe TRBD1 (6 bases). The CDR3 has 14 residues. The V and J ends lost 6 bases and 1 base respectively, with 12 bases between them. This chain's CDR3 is CASSQGGPNTEAFF. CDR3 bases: TGTGCCAGCAGCCAAGGGGGACCGAACACTGAAGCTTTCTTT.

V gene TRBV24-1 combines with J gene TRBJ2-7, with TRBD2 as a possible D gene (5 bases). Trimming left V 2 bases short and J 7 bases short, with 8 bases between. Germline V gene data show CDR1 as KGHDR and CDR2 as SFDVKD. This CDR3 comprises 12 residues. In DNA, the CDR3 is TGTGCCACCAGTGATTCTGGAGGAGAGCAGTACTTC. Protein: CATSDSGGEQYF.

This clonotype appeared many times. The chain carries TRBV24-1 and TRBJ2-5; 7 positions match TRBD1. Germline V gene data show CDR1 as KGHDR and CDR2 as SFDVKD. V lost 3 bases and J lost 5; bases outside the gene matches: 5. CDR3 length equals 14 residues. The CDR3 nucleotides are TGTGCCACCAGTGATCACACAGGGGCCGAGACCCAGTACTTC. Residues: CATSDHTGAETQYF.

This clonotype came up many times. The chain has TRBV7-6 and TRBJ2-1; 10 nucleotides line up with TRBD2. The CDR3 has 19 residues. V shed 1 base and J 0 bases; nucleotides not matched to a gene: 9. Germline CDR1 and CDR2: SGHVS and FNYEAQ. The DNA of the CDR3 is TGTGCCAGCAGCTTAGGAACTAGCGGGGCCCTAAGCTCCTACAATGAGCAGTTCTTC. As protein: CASSLGTSGALSSYNEQFF.

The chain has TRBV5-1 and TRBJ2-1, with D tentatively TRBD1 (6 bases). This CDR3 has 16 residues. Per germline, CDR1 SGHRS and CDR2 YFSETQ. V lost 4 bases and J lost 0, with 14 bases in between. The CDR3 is CASSTPGHSSYNEQFF. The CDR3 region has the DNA TGCGCCAGCAGCACCCCGGGACACAGCTCCTACAATGAGCAGTTCTTC.

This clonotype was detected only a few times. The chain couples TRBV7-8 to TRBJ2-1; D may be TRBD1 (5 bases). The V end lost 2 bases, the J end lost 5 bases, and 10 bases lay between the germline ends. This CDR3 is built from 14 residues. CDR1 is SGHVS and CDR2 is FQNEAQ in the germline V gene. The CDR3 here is CASSLSRVHNEQFF. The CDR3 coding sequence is TGTGCCAGCAGCTTATCCAGGGTCCACAATGAGCAGTTCTTC.

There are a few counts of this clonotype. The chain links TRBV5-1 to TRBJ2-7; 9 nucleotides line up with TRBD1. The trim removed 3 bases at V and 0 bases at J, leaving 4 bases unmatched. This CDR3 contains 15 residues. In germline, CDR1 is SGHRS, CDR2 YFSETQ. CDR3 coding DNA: TGCGCCAGCAGCTGGGGACAGGGTAACTCCTACGAGCAGTACTTC. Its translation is CASSWGQGNSYEQYF.

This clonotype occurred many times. The CDR3: CASSEGGEAFF. Here the CDR3 DNA reads TGTGCCAGCAGCGAAGGAGGTGAAGCTTTCTTT. The V call is TRBV9, the J call TRBJ1-1; no firm D call. The CDR3 is 11 amino acids. Trimming stripped 3 bases from V and 7 bases from J, with 7 bases between. CDR1 and CDR2 from the germline V gene are SGDLS and YYNGEE.

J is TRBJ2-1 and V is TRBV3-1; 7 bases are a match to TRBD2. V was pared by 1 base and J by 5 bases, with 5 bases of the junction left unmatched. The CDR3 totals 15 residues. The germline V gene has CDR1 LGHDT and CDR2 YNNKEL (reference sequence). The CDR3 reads CASSQVGGRDNEQFF. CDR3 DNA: TGTGCCAGCAGCCAAGTGGGAGGGAGAGACAATGAGCAGTTCTTC.

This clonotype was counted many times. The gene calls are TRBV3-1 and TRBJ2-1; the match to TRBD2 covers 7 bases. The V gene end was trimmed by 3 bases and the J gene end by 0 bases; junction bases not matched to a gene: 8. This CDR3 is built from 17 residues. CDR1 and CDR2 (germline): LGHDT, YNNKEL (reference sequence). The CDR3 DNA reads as TGTGCCAGCAGCCACGAGACTAGCCGGAGCTCCTACAATGAGCAGTTCTTC. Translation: CASSHETSRSSYNEQFF.

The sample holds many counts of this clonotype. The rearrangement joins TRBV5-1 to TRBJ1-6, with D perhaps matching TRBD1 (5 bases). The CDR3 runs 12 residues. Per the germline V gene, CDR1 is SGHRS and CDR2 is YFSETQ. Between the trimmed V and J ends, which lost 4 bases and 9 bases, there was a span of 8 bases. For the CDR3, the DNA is TGCGCCAGCAGCGATACAGGTTCACCCCTCCACTTT. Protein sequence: CASSDTGSPLHF.

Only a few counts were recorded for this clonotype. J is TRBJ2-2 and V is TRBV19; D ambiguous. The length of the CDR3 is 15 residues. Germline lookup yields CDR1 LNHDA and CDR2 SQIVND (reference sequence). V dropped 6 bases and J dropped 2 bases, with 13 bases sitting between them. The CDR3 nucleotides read TGTGCCAGTAGCCACACGCTAATAAACACCGGGGAGCTGTTTTTT. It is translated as CASSHTLINTGELFF.

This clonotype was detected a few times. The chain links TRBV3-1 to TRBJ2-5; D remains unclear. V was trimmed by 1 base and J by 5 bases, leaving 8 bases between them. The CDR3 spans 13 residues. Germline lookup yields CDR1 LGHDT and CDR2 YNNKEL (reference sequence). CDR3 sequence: CASSQGGVETQYF. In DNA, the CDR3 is TGTGCCAGCAGCCAAGGGGGTGTGGAGACCCAGTACTTC.

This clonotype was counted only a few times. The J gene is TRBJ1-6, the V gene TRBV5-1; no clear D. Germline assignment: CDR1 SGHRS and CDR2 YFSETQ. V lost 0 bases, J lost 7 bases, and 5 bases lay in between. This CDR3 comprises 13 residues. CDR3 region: CASSLAENSPLHF. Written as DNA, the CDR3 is TGCGCCAGCAGCTTGGCGGAGAATTCACCCCTCCACTTT.

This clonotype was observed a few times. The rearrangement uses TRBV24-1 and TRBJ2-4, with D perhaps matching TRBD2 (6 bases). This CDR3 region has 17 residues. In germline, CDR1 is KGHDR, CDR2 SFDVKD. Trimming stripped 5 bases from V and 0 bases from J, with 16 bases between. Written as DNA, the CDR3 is TGTGCCACCAGTGTATGCCAGGGAGGCATAGCCAAAAACATTCAGTACTTC. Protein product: CATSVCQGGIAKNIQYF.

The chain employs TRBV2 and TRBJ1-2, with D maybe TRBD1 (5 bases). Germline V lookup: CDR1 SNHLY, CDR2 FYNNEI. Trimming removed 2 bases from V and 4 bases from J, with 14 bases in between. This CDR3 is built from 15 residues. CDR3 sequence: CASSETGTGSYGYTF. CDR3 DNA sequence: TGTGCCAGCAGTGAAACGGGGACGGGATCCTATGGCTACACCTTC. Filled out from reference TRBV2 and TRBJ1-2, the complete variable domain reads EPEVTQTPSHQVTQMGQEVILRCVPISNHLYFYWYRQILGQKVEFLVSFYNNEISEKSEIFDDQFSVERPDGSNFTLKIRSTKLEDSAMYFCASSETGTGSYGYTFGSGTRLTVV.

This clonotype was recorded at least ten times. This CDR3 is CASSPRERLGETQYF. The CDR3 DNA follows: TGTGCCAGCAGCCCTCGGGAGCGGCTAGGGGAGACCCAGTACTTC. J is TRBJ2-5 and V is TRBV7-6; tentatively, D is TRBD2 (6 bases). This CDR3 spans 15 amino acids. The V end was cut by 5 bases, the J end by 5 bases, with 18 bases between. In germline, CDR1 is SGHVS, CDR2 FNYEAQ. Full variable domain (outside the CDR3, taken from reference TRBV7-6 and TRBJ2-5): GAGVSQSPRYKVTKRGQDVALRCDPISGHVSLYWYRQALGQGPEFLTYFNYEAQQDKSGLPNDRFSAERPEGSISTLTIQRTEQRDSAMYRCASSPRERLGETQYFGPGTRLLVL.